One and the same sample provided the 9 T cell receptor beta chains below, sequenced in a study of regulatory dendritic cells for organ transplantation. TCRdb's table, derived via immunoSEQ multiplex PCR, lists solely in-frame clones and lacks some. The sample includes approximately 35,000 clones, around 90% of them seen just once. Sequenced: naive CD4+ T cells from blood. Subset noted: CD45RA+ naive T cells. Every receptor here comes from a human donor in good health.

The J gene is TRBJ2-1, the V gene TRBV28, with D hard to call. Germline V gene sequence: CDR1 MDHEN, CDR2 SYDVKM. The length of the CDR3 is 15 residues. V lost 3 bases, J lost 0 bases, and 9 bases lay in between. The CDR3 region is CASSLWAVSYNEQFF. The CDR3, as DNA: TGTGCCAGCAGTTTGTGGGCAGTCTCCTACAATGAGCAGTTCTTC.

This chain connects TRBV5-4 to TRBJ2-3; no reliable D call. The CDR3 has 9 amino acids. Between the trimmed V and J ends, which lost 10 bases and 2 bases, there was a span of 2 bases. Germline V gene data show CDR1 as SGHNT and CDR2 as YYREEE (reference sequence). CDR3 loop: CALTDTQYF. The CDR3, as DNA: TGTGCCCTCACAGATACGCAGTATTTT.

This clone appeared a single time. The chain carries TRBV7-9 and TRBJ1-4; D is unclear. Germline V gives CDR1 SEHNR, CDR2 FQNEAQ (reference sequence). This CDR3 is 10 amino acids long. The V end was cut by 5 bases, the J end by 14 bases, with 9 bases between. The CDR3 loop is CASSVGILFF. In DNA form, the CDR3 reads TGTGCCAGCAGCGTGGGGATCCTGTTTTTT.

J is TRBJ2-2 and V is TRBV9; a possible D gene is TRBD1 (5 bases). Trimming cost V 4 bases and J 2 bases, with 18 bases left between them. Looked up from germline, CDR1 is SGDLS and CDR2 is YYNGEE. CDR3 size: 17 residues. The CDR3 reads CASSPRSRTTNTGELFF. The DNA of the CDR3 is TGTGCCAGCAGCCCCCGCTCCAGGACAACCAACACCGGGGAGCTGTTTTTT.

J is TRBJ2-7 and V is TRBV6-5; 7 nucleotides align to TRBD1. Germline V gene sequence: CDR1 MNHEY, CDR2 SVGAGI. After removal of 2 bases from V and 5 bases from J, the junction contained 12 bases not matched to a gene. The CDR3 has 16 residues. As DNA, the CDR3 is TGTGCCAGCAGTTACACTATGACAGGGAGTAGCCACGAGCAGTACTTC. It translates to CASSYTMTGSSHEQYF.

This chain links TRBV2 with TRBJ2-7; tentatively, D is TRBD1 or TRBD2 (6 bases each). The V and J ends lost 5 bases and 3 bases respectively, with 14 bases between them. Per the germline V gene, CDR1 is SNHLY and CDR2 is FYNNEI. CDR3 length equals 14 residues. The CDR3 loop is CASSRGTPVYEQYF. DNA for the CDR3: TGTGCCAGCAGTCGCGGGACACCTGTCTACGAGCAGTACTTC. Together with reference TRBV2 and TRBJ2-7, the CDR3 gives the full variable domain: EPEVTQTPSHQVTQMGQEVILRCVPISNHLYFYWYRQILGQKVEFLVSFYNNEISEKSEIFDDQFSVERPDGSNFTLKIRSTKLEDSAMYFCASSRGTPVYEQYFGPGTRLTVT.

CDR3 loop: CASYLSPVVVGTEAFF. CDR3 nucleotides: TGTGCCAGCTACCTGAGTCCGGTAGTCGTAGGAACTGAAGCTTTCTTT. This chain uses TRBV18 with TRBJ1-1; D not certain. V was shortened by 7 bases and J by 5 bases, with 23 bases between the two germline ends. This CDR3 region has 16 residues. The germline V gene has CDR1 KGHSH and CDR2 LQKENI.

The chain links TRBV18 to TRBJ2-3; possible D gene TRBD2, 7 bases. Germline CDR1 reads KGHSH; CDR2 reads LQKENI. This CDR3 is 16 amino acids long. Trimming removed 2 bases from V and 0 bases from J, with 12 bases in between. The CDR3 is CASSPLTGGSTDTQYF. For the CDR3, the DNA is TGTGCCAGCTCACCATTAACGGGGGGCAGCACAGATACGCAGTATTTT.

This clone was counted a single time. This sequence joins TRBV6-6 and TRBJ1-5; D possibly corresponds to TRBD1 (5 bases). V lost 4 bases and J 5 bases, leaving 15 bases between the germline ends. Germline values: CDR1 MNHNY, CDR2 SVGAGI (reference sequence). This CDR3 comprises 15 residues. The DNA of the CDR3 is TGTGCCAGCAGTTCTTGGGGAGTGGGGCATCAGCCCCAGCATTTT. Protein: CASSSWGVGHQPQHF.